Below are 20 T cell receptor beta chains sequenced from a single sample in a study of blood T cells in healthy people across ages. The authors ran a second PCR of about 6 to 11 cycles using a sample-barcoded 5' primer and a J-beta primer mix. TCRdb processed the 5' RACE reads anew with MiXCR; each CDR3 protein has one entry. The sample has roughly 1.7 million distinct CDR3 sequences, roughly a third seen once. Specimen: blood. These receptors came from a woman under 40 in good health.

This clonotype was picked up many times. The chain is built from TRBV21-1 and TRBJ1-1. TRBV21-1 has pseudogene status. This CDR3 is 13 amino acids long. This chain's CDR3 is CASRGDVNTEAFF. CDR3 DNA sequence: TGTGCCAGCAGAGGCGACGTGAACACTGAAGCTTTCTTT.

In its sample, this clonotype was seen once. Mismatch with germline at one junction end may stem from a read error. The gene calls are TRBV12-3 or TRBV12-4 and TRBJ2-7, with TRBD2 matching 9 bases. This CDR3 is 15 amino acids long. This CDR3 reads CTSSFTAGGPYEQYF. In DNA, the CDR3 is TGTACCAGCAGTTTCACAGCGGGAGGCCCCTACGAGCAGTACTTC.

There are a few counts of this clonotype. The junction differs from germline at one of its ends, possibly a read error. V gene TRBV14 combines with J gene TRBJ2-1, with D possibly being TRBD2 (6 bases). This CDR3 contains 19 residues. Germline V lookup: CDR1 SGHDN, CDR2 FVKESK. CDR3 DNA: TGTGCCAGCAGCCAAGACTATGGGGGAGGTCTTCACTTTTACAGTGAGCAGTTCTTC. It specifies CASSQDYGGGLHFYSEQFF.

This clonotype occurred a few times. This chain uses TRBV30 with TRBJ2-7; D remains ambiguous. The V end was cut by 4 bases, the J end by 2 bases, with 12 bases between. The germline V gene has CDR1 GTSNPN and CDR2 SVGIG (reference sequence). The CDR3 extends over 13 amino acids. CDR3 bases: TGTGCCTGGATCCCGACTGGGGCCTACGAGCAGTACTTC. Protein sequence: CAWIPTGAYEQYF.

In this sample, this clonotype turned up a few times. The genes are TRBV2 and TRBJ2-1; D is undetermined. In germline, CDR1 is SNHLY, CDR2 FYNNEI. V was trimmed by 3 bases and J by 0 bases, leaving 15 bases between them. The CDR3 has 17 amino acids. The CDR3 bases are TGTGCCAGCAGTGATTTTGGCTCTCCTTCCTCCTACAATGAGCAGTTCTTC. This sequence encodes CASSDFGSPSSYNEQFF.

This chain joins TRBV4-1 and TRBJ2-7, with 9 bases matching TRBD2. The V gene's germline CDR1 is MGHRA and CDR2 YSYEKL. J lost 6 bases, V lost 8 bases, and 11 bases had no gene match. CDR3 length: 14 residues. The CDR3 sequence is CASAQRAGGSEQYF. The CDR3 DNA sequence: TGCGCCAGCGCCCAGAGGGCGGGAGGGAGCGAGCAGTACTTC.

The chain carries TRBV27 and TRBJ2-7, with 10 bases aligning to TRBD2. V gave up 8 bases and J gave up 4 bases; unmatched junction bases: 11. The CDR3 runs 15 residues. The V gene's germline CDR1 is MNHEY and CDR2 SMNVEV (reference sequence). The CDR3 region has the DNA TGTGCCAGCCGACCCAAACTAGCGGGGACTTACGAGCAGTACTTC. Protein product: CASRPKLAGTYEQYF.

On this clonotype: One end of the junction varies from germline; a read error may be responsible. V is TRBV4-1 and J is TRBJ2-7, with a tentative D call TRBD2 (5 bases). This CDR3 region has 16 residues. In germline, CDR1 is MGHRA, CDR2 YSYEKL. CDR3 DNA: TGCGCCGGCAGCCAAGCGGCCAGCTCCCGACCCTACGAGCAGTACTTC. It codes for CAGSQAASSRPYEQYF.

This chain joins TRBV7-9 and TRBJ2-6; 7 positions match TRBD1. This CDR3 comprises 16 residues. The germline V gene has CDR1 SEHNR and CDR2 FQNEAQ (reference sequence). V was clipped by 1 base and J by 4 bases; unmatched bases: 4. CDR3 bases: TGTGCCAGCAGCTTAGATAGGGGGCGCGGGGCCAACGTCCTGACTTTC. Protein: CASSLDRGRGANVLTF. The full variable domain, its missing parts supplied by reference TRBV7-9 and TRBJ2-6, is DTGVSQNPRHKITKRGQNVTFRCDPISEHNRLYWYRQTLGQGPEFLTYFQNEAQLEKSRLLSDRFSAERPKGSFSTLEIQRTEQGDSAMYLCASSLDRGRGANVLTFGAGSRLTVL.

V and J are TRBV5-1 and TRBJ1-2; 7 bases are shared with TRBD1. This CDR3 spans 15 amino acids. Trimming removed 4 bases from V and 2 bases from J; junction bases left unmatched: 8. Germline CDR1 SGHRS, CDR2 YFSETQ. CDR3 DNA sequence: TGCGCCAGCAGCGTAGGGGGCAGCGAAAACTATGGCTACACCTTC. It yields the protein CASSVGGSENYGYTF.

This clonotype was counted a few times. The J gene is TRBJ2-1, the V gene TRBV6-5; possibly TRBD2 for D (6 bases). Trimming removed 7 bases from V and 8 bases from J, with 15 bases in between. CDR1 is MNHEY, CDR2 SVGAGI, per germline. The CDR3 extends over 13 amino acids. The CDR3 region is CASTIAVGYEQFF. The CDR3 bases are TGTGCCAGCACCATAGCGGTAGGCTATGAGCAGTTCTTC.

The rearrangement uses TRBV29-1 and TRBJ1-2; D might be TRBD1 (6 bases). The length of the CDR3 is 13 residues. V dropped 5 bases and J dropped 6 bases, with 16 bases sitting between them. In germline, CDR1 is SQVTM, CDR2 ANQGSEA. The CDR3 region is CSVSRGTPNGYTF. The CDR3 DNA sequence: TGCAGCGTTTCTCGTGGGACACCCAATGGCTACACCTTC.

The chain couples TRBV28 to TRBJ1-2; TRBD1 matches 7 bases. V dropped 8 bases and J dropped 7; count of bases not matched to a gene: 7. The germline CDR1 and CDR2 sequences are MDHEN and SYDVKM. This CDR3 has 12 residues. For the CDR3, the DNA is TGTGCCAGCGCCGACAGGGAAACTGGCTACACCTTC. It translates to CASADRETGYTF.

This clonotype came up a few times. The V call is TRBV20-1, the J call TRBJ2-5, with TRBD2 matching over 9 bases. With 6 bases clipped from V and 2 bases from J, the junction kept 7 bases outside the gene matches. The germline CDR1 and CDR2 sequences are DFQATT and SNEGSKA (reference sequence). The CDR3 loop spans 14 amino acids. Here the CDR3 DNA reads TGCAGTGCGGCGACTAGCGGTCCTCAAGAGACCCAGTACTTC. The encoded protein is CSAATSGPQETQYF.

J is TRBJ1-1 and V is TRBV6-2 or TRBV6-3; TRBD1 agrees at 10 bases. Germline loops: CDR1 MNHEY, CDR2 SVGEGT. J was trimmed by 8 bases and V by 6 bases; bases with no gene match: 6. The CDR3 length is 13 residues. DNA of the CDR3: TGTGCCAGCAGACTCTCGGGACAGGGGGAAGCTTTCTTT. Its translation: CASRLSGQGEAFF.

Concerning this clonotype: At one end the junction does not follow the germline gene, possibly because of a read error. The chain has TRBV29-1 and TRBJ1-4; possible D gene TRBD1, 6 bases. The CDR3 has 13 residues. Per germline, CDR1 SQVTM and CDR2 ANQGSEA. Here the CDR3 reads CSVPGTRNGKLFF. The CDR3 region has the DNA TGCAGCGTCCCCGGGACACGAAATGGAAAACTGTTTTTT.

The rearrangement joins TRBV6-1 to TRBJ1-2; 10 bases are a match to TRBD1. V shed 7 bases and J 3 bases; nucleotides not matched to a gene: 5. The germline V gene encodes CDR1 MNHNS and CDR2 SASEGT. The CDR3 loop spans 14 amino acids. The CDR3 here is CASKGQGLDYGYTF. The CDR3 DNA reads as TGTGCCAGCAAGGGACAGGGGCTCGACTATGGCTACACCTTC.

The chain carries TRBV18 and TRBJ1-1; tentatively, D is TRBD1 (5 bases). Germline lookup yields CDR1 KGHSH and CDR2 LQKENI. The CDR3 loop spans 13 amino acids. V lost 11 bases, J lost 1 base, and 14 bases lay in between. The CDR3 region has the DNA TGTGCCTGCACCCCCGGGGGGAACACTGAAGCTTTCTTT. Its protein is CACTPGGNTEAFF. Combining the CDR3 with reference TRBV18 and TRBJ1-1 gives the whole variable domain NAGVMQNPRHLVRRRGQEARLRCSPMKGHSHVYWYRQLPEEGLKFMVYLQKENIIDESGMPKERFSAEFPKEGPSILRIQQVVRGDSAAYFCACTPGGNTEAFFGQGTRLTVV.

A few counts support this clonotype. The chain combines TRBV11-3 with TRBJ2-1, with 10 bases aligning to TRBD1. The CDR3 has 14 residues. J gave up 6 bases and V 2 bases, and 1 base lay outside the gene matches. Per germline, CDR1 SGHNT and CDR2 YENEEA. In nucleotides, the CDR3 is TGTGCCAGCAGCTTATGGGACAGGGGCAATGAGCAGTTCTTC. This codes for CASSLWDRGNEQFF.

The chain is built from TRBV2 and TRBJ1-5, with D tentatively TRBD1 (5 bases). Trimming took off 4 bases at V and 9 bases at J, with 16 bases between the two ends. The length of the CDR3 is 14 residues. Germline CDR1 and CDR2: SNHLY and FYNNEI. The DNA of the CDR3 is TGTGCCAGCAGTGGAGGGGCCAACACTCGGCCCCAGCATTTT. This sequence encodes CASSGGANTRPQHF.